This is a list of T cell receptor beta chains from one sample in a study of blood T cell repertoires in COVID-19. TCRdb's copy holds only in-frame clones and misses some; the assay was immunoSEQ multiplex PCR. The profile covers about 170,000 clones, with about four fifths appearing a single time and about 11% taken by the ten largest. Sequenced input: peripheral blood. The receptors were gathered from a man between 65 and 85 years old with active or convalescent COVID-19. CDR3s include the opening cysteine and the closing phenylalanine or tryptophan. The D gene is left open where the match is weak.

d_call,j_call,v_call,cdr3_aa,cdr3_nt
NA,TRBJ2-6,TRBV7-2,CASRYSGANVLTF,TGTGCCAGCAGGTACTCTGGGGCCAACGTCCTGACTTTC
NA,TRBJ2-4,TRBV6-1,CASSAAGTLGLAKNIQYF,TGTGCCAGCAGTGCAGCCGGGACTTTGGGTCTAGCCAAAAACATTCAGTACTTC
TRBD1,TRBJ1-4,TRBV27,CASRLGTGGFEKLFF,TGTGCCAGCAGACTGGGGACAGGGGGCTTTGAAAAACTGTTTTTT
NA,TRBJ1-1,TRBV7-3,CASSLIAKVGGTEAFF,TGTGCCAGCAGCTTAATAGCCAAGGTCGGGGGCACTGAAGCTTTCTTT
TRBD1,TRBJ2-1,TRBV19,CASSMTGFPYNEQFF,TGTGCCAGTAGTATGACAGGGTTCCCCTACAATGAGCAGTTCTTC
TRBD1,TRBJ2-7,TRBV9,CASSVGDRVYEQYF,TGTGCCAGCAGCGTAGGGGACAGGGTTTACGAGCAGTACTTC
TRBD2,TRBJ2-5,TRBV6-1,CASSEWGGDQETQYF,TGTGCCAGCAGTGAATGGGGAGGGGACCAAGAGACCCAGTACTTC
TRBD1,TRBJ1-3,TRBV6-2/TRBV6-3,CASSTGTAYYSGNTIYF,TGTGCCAGCAGCACCGGGACAGCTTACTACTCTGGAAACACCATATATTTT
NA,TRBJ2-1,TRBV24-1,CATSEGAYNEQFF,TGTGCCACCAGTGAGGGCGCCTACAATGAGCAGTTCTTC
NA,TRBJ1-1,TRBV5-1,CASSLALAGQNTEAFF,TGCGCCAGCAGCTTGGCCCTGGCTGGGCAAAACACTGAAGCTTTCTTT
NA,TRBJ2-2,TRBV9,CASSVGPGLDTGELFF,TGTGCCAGCAGCGTAGGGCCAGGGCTGGACACCGGGGAGCTGTTTTTT
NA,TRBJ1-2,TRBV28,CASNKRANGYTF,TGTGCCAGCAACAAGAGGGCAAATGGCTACACCTTC